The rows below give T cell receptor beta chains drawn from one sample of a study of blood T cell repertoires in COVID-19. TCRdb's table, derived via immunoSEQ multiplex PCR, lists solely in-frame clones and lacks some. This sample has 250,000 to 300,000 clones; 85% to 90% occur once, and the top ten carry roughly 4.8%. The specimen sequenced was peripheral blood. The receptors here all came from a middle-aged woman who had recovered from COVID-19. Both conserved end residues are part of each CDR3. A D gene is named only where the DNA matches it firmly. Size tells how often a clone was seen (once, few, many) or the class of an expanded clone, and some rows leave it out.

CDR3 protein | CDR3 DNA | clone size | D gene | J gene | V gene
CASSFAYEQYF | TGTGCCAGCAGCTTCGCCTACGAGCAGTACTTC | . | . | TRBJ2-7 | TRBV5-5
CASSFSNTEAFF | TGTGCCAGCAGTTTTTCTAACACTGAAGCTTTCTTT | . | . | TRBJ1-1 | TRBV12-3/TRBV12-4
CASSGTGMNSPLHF | TGTGCCAGCAGCGGGACAGGGATGAATTCACCCCTCCACTTT | . | TRBD1 | TRBJ1-6 | TRBV5-4
CASSESGGGEQFF | TGTGCCAGCAGTGAATCGGGGGGCGGTGAGCAGTTCTTC | . | . | TRBJ2-1 | TRBV6-1
CAWSNGGDTQYF | TGTGCCTGGAGTAACGGAGGGGATACGCAGTATTTT | . | . | TRBJ2-3 | TRBV30
CASSPPPSENTGELFF | TGTGCCAGCAGCCCCCCTCCTAGTGAGAACACCGGGGAGCTGTTTTTT | . | . | TRBJ2-2 | TRBV7-2
CASSQMLPSGNNEQFF | TGTGCCAGCAGCCAAATGCTGCCTAGCGGGAACAATGAGCAGTTCTTC | . | TRBD2 | TRBJ2-1 | TRBV3-1/TRBV3-2
CASSSAGTIYNEQFF | TGTGCCAGCAGTTCAGCGGGGACTATATACAATGAGCAGTTCTTC | . | TRBD2 | TRBJ2-1 | TRBV6-5
CASSLYEQGTDTQYF | TGTGCCAGCTCCCTATACGAACAGGGGACAGATACGCAGTATTTT | once | TRBD1 | TRBJ2-3 | TRBV18
CASSPRGLAYEQFF | TGTGCCAGCAGCCCCAGGGGACTAGCGTATGAGCAGTTCTTC | once | TRBD2 | TRBJ2-1 | TRBV7-8
CASSSVSTDTQYF | TGCGCCAGCAGCTCGGTTAGCACAGATACGCAGTATTTT | . | . | TRBJ2-3 | TRBV5-1
CASSLIGGGTEAFF | TGTGCCAGCAGCTTAATTGGAGGAGGGACTGAAGCTTTCTTT | . | . | TRBJ1-1 | TRBV7-3
CASSRLRDSSTGGELFF | TGTGCCAGCAGCCGTTTGAGGGACTCTTCAACGGGCGGGGAGCTGTTTTTT | . | . | TRBJ2-2 | TRBV27
CASSPTEYNEQFF | TGTGCCAGCAGCCCTACAGAGTACAATGAGCAGTTCTTC | . | . | TRBJ2-1 | TRBV7-3
CASSLGRGRYNEQFF | TGTGCCAGCAGCTTAGGGCGGGGTAGATACAATGAGCAGTTCTTC | . | . | TRBJ2-1 | TRBV7-9
CASSKVLKEKTNTEAFF | TGTGCCAGCAGCAAAGTCCTCAAGGAGAAAACAAACACTGAAGCTTTCTTT | few | . | TRBJ1-1 | TRBV21-1
CASSLDRYEQYF | TGTGCCAGCAGCTTAGATCGCTACGAGCAGTACTTC | . | . | TRBJ2-7 | TRBV11-2
CASKGAEETQYF | TGTGCCAGCAAGGGGGCTGAAGAGACCCAGTACTTC | . | TRBD1 | TRBJ2-5 | TRBV2
CASSQRLAGGGDEQFF | TGTGCCAGCAGCCAAAGACTAGCGGGGGGCGGCGATGAGCAGTTCTTC | . | TRBD2 | TRBJ2-1 | TRBV4-2
CAISDSWTGIHTEAFF | TGTGCCATCAGTGACTCTTGGACAGGGATCCACACTGAAGCTTTCTTT | . | TRBD1 | TRBJ1-1 | TRBV10-3
CASSDGTGANEQFF | TGTGCCAGCTCCGACGGGACAGGGGCGAATGAGCAGTTCTTC | . | TRBD1 | TRBJ2-1 | TRBV2
CASSLGRGGTEAFF | TGTGCCAGCAGCTTAGGGCGAGGGGGCACTGAAGCTTTCTTT | . | . | TRBJ1-1 | TRBV7-8
CASSLGAPSYNEQFF | TGTGCCAGCAGCTTAGGAGCGCCTTCCTACAATGAGCAGTTCTTC | . | . | TRBJ2-1 | TRBV11-2
CASSLAPGGQPEQFF | TGTGCCAGCAGCTTAGCTCCGGGGGGGCAACCTGAGCAGTTCTTC | . | TRBD2 | TRBJ2-1 | TRBV7-6
CASSQENGQSDREQYF | TGCGCCAGCAGCCAAGAGAACGGACAGTCAGATCGCGAGCAGTACTTC | . | . | TRBJ2-7 | TRBV4-1
CASSFSRDRDLEQYF | TGTGCCAGCAGTTTCTCCCGGGACAGGGACCTCGAGCAGTACTTC | . | TRBD1 | TRBJ2-7 | TRBV27
CATSRASGGKETQYF | TGTGCCACCAGCAGAGCTAGCGGGGGTAAAGAGACCCAGTACTTC | . | TRBD2 | TRBJ2-5 | TRBV15
CASSDVGANYGYTF | TGTGCCAGCAGTGATGTTGGAGCTAACTATGGCTACACCTTC | . | . | TRBJ1-2 | TRBV2